The present T cell receptor beta chain was sequenced within a study of identical twins. This clonotype was seen a handful of times. Its target is unknown. Study conclusions and caveats: Possibly, invariant MAIT and iNKT cells partly confounded zero-insertion analyses. Fewer insertions characterized abundant cord blood beta clonotypes, whereas memory repertoires showed none.

Germline-derived CDR1 and CDR2 are SGHRS and YFSETQ. Trimming cost V 4 bases and J 1 base, with 17 bases left between them. The CDR3 has 17 amino acids. In TCRdb, the 5' RACE reads were re-called with MiXCR into one record per CDR3 protein. The sample lists nearly 650,000 distinct CDR3 sequences, roughly 7.2% seen once, with 1.6% in the top ten. The same data also went into a second study, on yellow fever vaccine responses in identical twins.

This clonotype originated in a woman in her late teens or twenties in good health. The rearrangement uses TRBV5-1 and TRBJ2-2, with a weak D call TRBD1 (6 bases). Sequencing was done on a sample of PBMCs. For the CDR3, the DNA is TGCGCCAGCAGCCTACCCCCCGGGACAAGGAACACCGGGGAGCTGTTTTTT. Translated: CASSLPPGTRNTGELFF.